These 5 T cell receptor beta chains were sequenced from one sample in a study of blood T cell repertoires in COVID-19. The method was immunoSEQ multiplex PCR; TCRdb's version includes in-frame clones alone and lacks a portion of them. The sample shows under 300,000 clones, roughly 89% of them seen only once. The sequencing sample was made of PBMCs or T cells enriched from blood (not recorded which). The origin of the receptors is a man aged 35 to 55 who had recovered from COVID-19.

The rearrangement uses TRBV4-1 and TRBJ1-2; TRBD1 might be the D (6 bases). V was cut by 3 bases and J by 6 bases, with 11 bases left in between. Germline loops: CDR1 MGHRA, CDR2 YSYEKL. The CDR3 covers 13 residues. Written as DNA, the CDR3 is TGCGCCAGCAGCCAGGGGGCGGCGGATGGCTACACCTTC. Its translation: CASSQGAADGYTF.

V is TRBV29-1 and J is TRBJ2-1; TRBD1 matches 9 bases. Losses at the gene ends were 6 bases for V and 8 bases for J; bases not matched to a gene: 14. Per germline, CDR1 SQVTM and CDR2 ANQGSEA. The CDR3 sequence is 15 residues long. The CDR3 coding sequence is TGCAGCGTGGCGGGACAGGGAGGGTATGATGATGAGCAGTTCTTC. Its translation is CSVAGQGGYDDEQFF.

In DNA, the CDR3 is TGTGCCAGCAGTGTCCGACAGGCTAGCACAGATACGCAGTATTTT. It yields the protein CASSVRQASTDTQYF. The genes are TRBV2 and TRBJ2-3; D perhaps matches TRBD1 (6 bases). V lost 4 bases to trimming and J lost 0 bases, with 11 bases between them. Germline assignment: CDR1 SNHLY and CDR2 FYNNEI. This CDR3 region has 15 residues.

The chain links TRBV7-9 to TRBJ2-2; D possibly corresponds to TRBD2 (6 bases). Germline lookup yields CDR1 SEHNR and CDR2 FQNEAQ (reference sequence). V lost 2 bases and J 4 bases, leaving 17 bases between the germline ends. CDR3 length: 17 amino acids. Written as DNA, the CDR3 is TGTGCCAGCAGCTTAACTTTTGGGCAGGGAGGCACCGGGGAGCTGTTTTTT. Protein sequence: CASSLTFGQGGTGELFF.

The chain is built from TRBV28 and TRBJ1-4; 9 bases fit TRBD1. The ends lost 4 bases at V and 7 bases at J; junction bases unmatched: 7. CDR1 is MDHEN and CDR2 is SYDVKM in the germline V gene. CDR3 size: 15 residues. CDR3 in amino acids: CASSSRDRVAEKLFF. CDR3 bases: TGTGCCAGCAGTTCCCGGGACAGGGTAGCTGAAAAACTGTTTTTT. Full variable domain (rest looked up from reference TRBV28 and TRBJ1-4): DVKVTQSSRYLVKRTGEKVFLECVQDMDHENMFWYRQDPGLGLRLIYFSYDVKMKEKGDIPEGYSVSREKKERFSLILESASTNQTSMYLCASSSRDRVAEKLFFGSGTQLSVL.